The 15 T cell receptor beta chains in this list originate from one sample, sequenced in a study of T cell changes during pregnancy in multiple sclerosis. Data came from immunoSEQ multiplex PCR; TCRdb stores just in-frame clones and leaves some out. The sample records roughly 42,000 clones, 88% being singletons. The input for sequencing was CD4+ T cells from peripheral blood mononuclear cells, taken in the second trimester of pregnancy. The receptors here all came from a female donor with multiple sclerosis, enrolled in a pregnancy study.

The chain combines TRBV5-6 with TRBJ2-1; maybe TRBD2 (6 bases). This CDR3 is 15 amino acids long. Germline loops: CDR1 SGHDT, CDR2 YYEEEE. Deletions cut 4 bases from V and 1 base from J, with 12 bases between. CDR3 in amino acids: CASSGGVRSYNEQFF. CDR3 in DNA: TGTGCCAGCAGCGGCGGGGTTCGTTCCTACAATGAGCAGTTCTTC.

This clone was observed a single time. The chain has TRBV6-1 and TRBJ1-2; weak D call: TRBD1 (6 bases). Germline V gene data show CDR1 as MNHNS and CDR2 as SASEGT. Between the trimmed V and J ends, which lost 11 bases and 8 bases, there was a span of 24 bases. The CDR3 totals 14 residues. CDR3 protein: CAGRATGPSGGYTF. The DNA for the CDR3 is TGTGCCGGCCGGGCGACAGGTCCTTCTGGGGGCTACACCTTC.

V and J are TRBV7-2 and TRBJ1-2; possibly TRBD1 for D (5 bases). This CDR3 has 13 residues. CDR1 and CDR2 (germline): SGHTA, FQGNSA. V was shortened by 3 bases and J by 8 bases, with 13 bases between the two germline ends. The CDR3 coding sequence is TGTGCCAGCAGCTTCGGGCAGGGCAGAGGCTACACCTTC. As protein: CASSFGQGRGYTF.

The rearrangement joins TRBV7-9 to TRBJ2-5; 7 bases fit TRBD2. This CDR3 is 15 amino acids long. Germline assignment: CDR1 SEHNR and CDR2 FQNEAQ (reference sequence). Trimming took 1 base from V and 4 from J; bases not matched to a gene: 6. CDR3 sequence: CASSLVGGPRETQYF. CDR3 nucleotides: TGTGCCAGCAGCTTAGTGGGAGGGCCTCGAGAGACCCAGTACTTC.

This chain joins TRBV5-4 and TRBJ2-1; D possibly corresponds to TRBD2 (6 bases). CDR1 is SGHNT and CDR2 is YYREEE in the germline V gene (reference sequence). Trimming cost V 3 bases and J 5 bases, with 18 bases left between them. The CDR3 contains 16 residues. CDR3: CASSSRDQRAHNEQFF. Here the CDR3 DNA reads TGTGCCAGCAGCTCCCGAGATCAGCGGGCCCACAATGAGCAGTTCTTC.

V and J are TRBV7-6 and TRBJ1-1, with 11 bases matching TRBD1. V was clipped by 2 bases and J by 8 bases; unmatched bases: 16. The germline gives CDR1 SGHVS, CDR2 FNYEAQ. The length of the CDR3 is 18 residues. As DNA, the CDR3 is TGTGCCAGCAGCTTATGGGGGTGGACAGGGGGCCCTCCAAGCGAAGCTTTCTTT. Translating gives CASSLWGWTGGPPSEAFF. The variable domain in full, completed from reference TRBV7-6 and TRBJ1-1, reads GAGVSQSPRYKVTKRGQDVALRCDPISGHVSLYWYRQALGQGPEFLTYFNYEAQQDKSGLPNDRFSAERPEGSISTLTIQRTEQRDSAMYRCASSLWGWTGGPPSEAFFGQGTRLTVV.

This sequence joins TRBV4-3 and TRBJ1-2; possibly TRBD1 for D (5 bases). The V and J ends lost 0 bases and 7 bases respectively, with 12 bases between them. This CDR3 contains 14 residues. The germline V gene has CDR1 LGHNA and CDR2 YSLEER. CDR3 in amino acids: CASSQDRVGGGYTF. CDR3 nucleotide sequence: TGCGCCAGCAGCCAAGACAGGGTAGGCGGTGGCTACACCTTC.

This clone was seen more than once but under ten times. V is TRBV29-1 and J is TRBJ2-3, with 8 nucleotides matching TRBD2. V was clipped by 6 bases and J by 0 bases; unmatched bases: 8. The V gene's germline CDR1 is SQVTM and CDR2 ANQGSEA. The CDR3 spans 15 residues. The CDR3 DNA reads as TGCAGCGTCGGGACCCTAGCGGGCAGCACAGATACGCAGTATTTT. Translation: CSVGTLAGSTDTQYF.

In regard to this clone: One junction end disagrees with the germline gene, perhaps due to a read error. This chain uses TRBV7-7 with TRBJ2-2, with a possible D match to TRBD2 (6 bases). CDR3 size: 15 residues. Germline-derived CDR1 and CDR2 are SSHAT and FNYEAQ (reference sequence). The CDR3 DNA follows: TGTGCTAGCAGCCCCGGGACTCCTACGACCGGGGAGCTGTTTTTT. Translating it yields CASSPGTPTTGELFF. Variable domain in full (rest from reference TRBV7-7 and TRBJ2-2): GAGVSQSPRYKVTKRGQDVTLRCDPISSHATLYWYQQALGQGPEFLTYFNYEAQPDKSGLPSDRFSAERPEGSISTLTIQRTEQRDSAMYRCASSPGTPTTGELFFGEGSRLTVL.

V gene TRBV28 combines with J gene TRBJ1-5, with D perhaps matching TRBD1 (6 bases). The V end was cut by 7 bases, the J end by 6 bases, with 16 bases between. The length of the CDR3 is 14 residues. Germline values: CDR1 MDHEN, CDR2 SYDVKM. The CDR3 DNA reads as TGTGCCAGCATTTGGGGGGGCGGTGGTCAGCCCCAGCATTTT. It yields the protein CASIWGGGGQPQHF. Based on the CDR3 plus reference TRBV28 and TRBJ1-5, the full variable domain is DVKVTQSSRYLVKRTGEKVFLECVQDMDHENMFWYRQDPGLGLRLIYFSYDVKMKEKGDIPEGYSVSREKKERFSLILESASTNQTSMYLCASIWGGGGQPQHFGDGTRLSIL.

V is TRBV6-1 and J is TRBJ2-3; tentative D call: TRBD2 (6 bases). The CDR3 extends over 14 amino acids. Trimming left V 7 bases short and J 6 bases short, with 17 bases between. In germline, CDR1 is MNHNS, CDR2 SASEGT. The CDR3 coding sequence is TGTGCCAGCACCCCGGGGGTTTCTTGGGATACGCAGTATTTT. Its protein is CASTPGVSWDTQYF.

The chain employs TRBV4-1 and TRBJ2-7; TRBD1 matches at 9 bases. J gave up 2 bases and V 2 bases, and 1 base lay outside the gene matches. From germline, CDR1 is MGHRA and CDR2 YSYEKL. This CDR3 contains 14 residues. The CDR3: CASSQRQGAYEQYF. In DNA, the CDR3 is TGCGCCAGCAGCCAACGACAGGGGGCCTACGAGCAGTACTTC.

V and J are TRBV4-1 and TRBJ2-7, with 7 nucleotides matching TRBD1. The ends lost 4 bases at V and 6 bases at J; junction bases unmatched: 9. The germline V gene encodes CDR1 MGHRA and CDR2 YSYEKL. The CDR3 consists of 14 residues. The CDR3 DNA sequence: TGCGCCAGCAGCCGCACGGAGAGACAGGGCGAGCAGTACTTC. As protein: CASSRTERQGEQYF.

On this clone itself: The junction and the germline gene differ at one end; a read error may be behind it. V gene TRBV7-7 combines with J gene TRBJ2-3, with D possibly being TRBD1 (6 bases). The CDR3 loop spans 14 amino acids. Germline V gives CDR1 SSHAT, CDR2 FNYEAQ (reference sequence). The CDR3 nucleotides are TGTGCTAGCAGCTTGGCCGGGACAACAGATACGCAGTATTTT. Translation gives CASSLAGTTDTQYF.

CDR3 residues: CASGREGWGEEQYF. The CDR3 DNA reads TGTGCCAGCGGACGGGAGGGCTGGGGGGAAGAGCAGTACTTC. This sequence joins TRBV2 and TRBJ2-7; 8 bases are a match to TRBD2. Germline assignment: CDR1 SNHLY and CDR2 FYNNEI. The trim removed 8 bases at V and 7 bases at J, leaving 13 bases unmatched. This CDR3 comprises 14 residues.